Sequencing of this T cell receptor (beta chain) was carried out in a study of regulatory T cells in long-lasting Graves disease. V was cut by 6 bases and J by 1 base, with 19 bases left in between. Germline loops: CDR1 DFQATT, CDR2 SNEGSKA (reference sequence). The CDR3 is 16 amino acids. Time point of the sample: newly diagnosed GD, antithyroid drugs for less than 3 months. Researchers made the TCR library from RNA that was extracted from PBMCs. Arm-PCR with iRepertoire HTBI primers amplified the CDR3 regions for these TCR beta libraries. TCRdb ran MiXCR on the multiplex PCR reads and lists one entry per CDR3 protein. The sample has some 490,000 distinct CDR3 sequences, more than 10% seen once. There are many counts of this clonotype. These data also featured in a second study, about T cells in Graves' hyperthyroidism and ophthalmopathy. That work states: HTBI primers drove first-round RT-PCR of the TCR CDR3.

The chain has TRBV20-1 and TRBJ1-5, with D possibly being TRBD1 (5 bases). The receptor was derived from a woman in her twenties or thirties with Graves disease. Material: peripheral blood mononuclear cells (PBMCs), obtained at new diagnosis, from a patient treated with antithyroid drugs. CDR3 sequence: CSASPRVAFSNQPQHF. In nucleotides, the CDR3 is TGCAGTGCCAGCCCCAGGGTCGCGTTCAGCAATCAGCCCCAGCATTTT.